A single sample is the source of the 9 T cell receptor beta chains below, sequenced in a study of blood T cell repertoires in COVID-19. TCRdb keeps only in-frame clones here, not all; method: immunoSEQ multiplex PCR. The sample holds under 200,000 clones, roughly 80% seen once. The specimen was peripheral blood. The receptors were sampled from a middle-aged woman with COVID-19, enrolled during active disease.

The V gene is TRBV9, the J gene TRBJ2-3; 12 bases line up with TRBD2. After removal of 4 bases from V and 1 base from J, the junction contained 4 bases not matched to a gene. Per germline, CDR1 SGDLS and CDR2 YYNGEE. The CDR3 is made up of 16 amino acids. Here the CDR3 reads CASSPLAGGRTDTQYF. Written as DNA, the CDR3 is TGTGCCAGCAGCCCACTAGCGGGAGGTCGCACAGATACGCAGTATTTT.

V is TRBV29-1 and J is TRBJ1-1, with unresolved D. Between the trimmed V and J ends, which lost 8 bases and 2 bases, there was a span of 15 bases. Germline assignment: CDR1 SQVTM and CDR2 ANQGSEA. CDR3 size: 13 residues. The CDR3 DNA follows: TGCAGCCTGGCGGCGGATCCTAACACTGAAGCTTTCTTT. Translating it yields CSLAADPNTEAFF.

This chain uses TRBV5-8 with TRBJ2-4, with D perhaps matching TRBD2 (5 bases). The CDR3 contains 13 residues. The germline CDR1 and CDR2 sequences are SGHTS and YDEGEE. The ends were cut back, 7 bases at V and 7 bases at J, with 15 bases in the middle. The CDR3 nucleotides read TGTGCCAGCTGCCCCCGGGGTAGGAACATTCAGTACTTC. It codes for CASCPRGRNIQYF.

The chain is built from TRBV5-6 and TRBJ1-5; possibly TRBD1 for D (5 bases). V shed 0 bases and J shed 7 bases, with 14 bases lying between them. Looked up from germline, CDR1 is SGHDT and CDR2 is YYEEEE. This CDR3 has 15 amino acids. The CDR3 here is CASSLGQWVEQPQHF. The CDR3 DNA is TGTGCCAGCAGCTTGGGACAGTGGGTAGAGCAGCCCCAGCATTTT.

This clone was seen just once. The chain is built from TRBV5-6 and TRBJ1-6, with TRBD1 identical over 10 bases. V was pared by 5 bases and J by 5 bases, with 4 bases of the junction left unmatched. Germline V gene lookup returns CDR1 SGHDT and CDR2 YYEEEE. The CDR3 spans 15 residues. The CDR3 sequence is CASRRQGANNSPLHF. CDR3 DNA: TGTGCCAGCAGACGACAGGGGGCCAATAATTCACCCCTCCACTTT. Full variable domain (rest looked up from reference TRBV5-6 and TRBJ1-6): DAGVTQSPTHLIKTRGQQVTLRCSPKSGHDTVSWYQQALGQGPQFIFQYYEEEERQRGNFPDRFSGHQFPNYSSELNVNALLLGDSALYLCASRRQGANNSPLHFGNGTRLTVT.

This rearrangement joins TRBV19 to TRBJ2-3; 7 bases are shared with TRBD1. The V segment lost 5 bases and the J segment 4 bases; nucleotides outside the gene matches: 3. Germline V lookup: CDR1 LNHDA, CDR2 SQIVND (reference sequence). The CDR3 loop spans 13 amino acids. The CDR3 sequence: CASSAQGADTQYF. The CDR3 DNA reads TGTGCCAGTAGTGCGCAGGGGGCAGATACGCAGTATTTT. The full variable domain, its missing parts supplied by reference TRBV19 and TRBJ2-3, is DGGITQSPKYLFRKEGQNVTLSCEQNLNHDAMYWYRQDPGQGLRLIYYSQIVNDFQKGDIAEGYSVSREKKESFPLTVTSAQKNPTAFYLCASSAQGADTQYFGPGTRLTVL.

The genes are TRBV6-5 and TRBJ2-2; TRBD2 matches at 13 bases. From germline, CDR1 is MNHEY and CDR2 SVGAGI. The CDR3 extends over 14 amino acids. V gave up 6 bases and J gave up 5 bases; unmatched junction bases: 0. Here the CDR3 DNA reads TGTGCCAGCAGGACTAGCGGGGGGACCGGGGAGCTGTTTTTT. It yields the protein CASRTSGGTGELFF.

This clone was observed a single time. J is TRBJ2-2 and V is TRBV12-3 or TRBV12-4; D gene ambiguous. The CDR3 has 13 residues. V was cut by 7 bases and J by 7 bases, with 13 bases left in between. The CDR3 DNA follows: TGTGCCAGCATGCAACTGCCGGGCGGGGAGCTGTTTTTT. Protein sequence: CASMQLPGGELFF.

The V gene is TRBV11-3, the J gene TRBJ2-2, with 7 bases that match TRBD1. Germline V gene sequence: CDR1 SGHNT, CDR2 YENEEA. The CDR3 length is 16 residues. The V segment lost 5 bases and the J segment 1 base; nucleotides outside the gene matches: 7. The CDR3 nucleotides are TGTGCCAGCAGCCCGAGACGACAGGGGAACACCGGGGAGCTGTTTTTT. Translation: CASSPRRQGNTGELFF.